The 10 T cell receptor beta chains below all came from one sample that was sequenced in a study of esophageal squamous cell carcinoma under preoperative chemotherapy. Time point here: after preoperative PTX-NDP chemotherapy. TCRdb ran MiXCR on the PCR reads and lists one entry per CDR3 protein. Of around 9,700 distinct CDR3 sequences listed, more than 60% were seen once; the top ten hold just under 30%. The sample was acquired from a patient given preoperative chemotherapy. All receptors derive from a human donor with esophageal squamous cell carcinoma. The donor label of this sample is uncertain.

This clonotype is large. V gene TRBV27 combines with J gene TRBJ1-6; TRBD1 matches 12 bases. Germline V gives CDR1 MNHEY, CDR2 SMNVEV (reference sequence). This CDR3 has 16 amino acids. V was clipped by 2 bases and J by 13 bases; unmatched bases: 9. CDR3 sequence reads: CASSLTLGTGGIPLHF. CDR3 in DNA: TGTGCCAGCAGTTTAACCCTCGGGACAGGGGGCATCCCCCTCCACTTT.

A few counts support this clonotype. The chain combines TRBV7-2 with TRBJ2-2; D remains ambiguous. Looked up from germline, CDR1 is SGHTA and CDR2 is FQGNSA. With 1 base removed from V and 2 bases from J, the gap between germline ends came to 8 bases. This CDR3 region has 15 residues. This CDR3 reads CASSLVGSNTGELFF. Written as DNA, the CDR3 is TGTGCCAGCAGCTTAGTGGGGTCAAACACCGGGGAGCTGTTTTTT.

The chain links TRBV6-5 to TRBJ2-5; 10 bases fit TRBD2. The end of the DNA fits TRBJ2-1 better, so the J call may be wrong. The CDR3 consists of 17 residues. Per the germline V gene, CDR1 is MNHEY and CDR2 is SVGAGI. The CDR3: CASSYSRLAGLDNEQFF. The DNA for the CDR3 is TGTGCCAGCAGTTACTCGAGACTAGCGGGCCTTGACAATGAGCAGTTCTTC.

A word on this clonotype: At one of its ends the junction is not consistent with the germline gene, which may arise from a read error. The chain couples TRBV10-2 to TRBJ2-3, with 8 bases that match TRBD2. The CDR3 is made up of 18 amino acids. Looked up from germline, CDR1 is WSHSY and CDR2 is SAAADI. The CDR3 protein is CASRERYSGGFDTNTQYF. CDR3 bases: TGCGCCAGCCGTGAGCGGTATTCGGGGGGGTTCGACACAAACACGCAGTATTTC.

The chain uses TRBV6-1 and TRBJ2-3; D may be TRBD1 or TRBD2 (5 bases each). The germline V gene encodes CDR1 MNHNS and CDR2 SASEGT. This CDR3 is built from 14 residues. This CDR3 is CAGSGARGQETQYF. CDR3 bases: TGTGCGGGCAGTGGGGCGAGGGGCCAAGAGACGCAGTATTTT.

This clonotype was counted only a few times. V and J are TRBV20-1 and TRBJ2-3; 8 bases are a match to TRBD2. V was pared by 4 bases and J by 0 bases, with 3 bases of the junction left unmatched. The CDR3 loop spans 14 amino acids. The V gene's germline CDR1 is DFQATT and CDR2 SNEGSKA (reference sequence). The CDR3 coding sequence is TGCAGTGCTACAAGCGGGAGTAGCACAGATACGCAGTATTTT. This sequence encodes CSATSGSSTDTQYF.

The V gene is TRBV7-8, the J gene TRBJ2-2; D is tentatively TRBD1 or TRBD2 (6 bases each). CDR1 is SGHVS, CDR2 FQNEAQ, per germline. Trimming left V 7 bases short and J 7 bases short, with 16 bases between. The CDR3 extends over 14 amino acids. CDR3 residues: CASTLPGDIGELFF. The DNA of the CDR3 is TGTGCCAGCACCTTGCCGGGGGACATCGGGGAGCTGTTTTTT.

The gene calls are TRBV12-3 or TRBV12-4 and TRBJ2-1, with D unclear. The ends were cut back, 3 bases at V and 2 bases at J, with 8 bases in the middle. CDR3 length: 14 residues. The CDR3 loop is CASSFISPYNEQFF. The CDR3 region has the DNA TGTGCCAGCAGTTTCATTAGCCCCTACAATGAGCAGTTCTTC.

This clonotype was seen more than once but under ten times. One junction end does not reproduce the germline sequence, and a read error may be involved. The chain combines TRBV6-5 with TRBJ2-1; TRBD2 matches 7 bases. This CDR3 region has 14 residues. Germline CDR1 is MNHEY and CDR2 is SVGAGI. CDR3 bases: TGTGCCAGCAGTTCCCTGCCCGGGGGGAATACGCAGTATTTC. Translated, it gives CASSSLPGGNTQYF.

CDR3: CASTIASWGQEIQYF. The CDR3 DNA reads as TGCGCCAGCACAATAGCCTCATGGGGCCAAGAGATTCAGTACTTC. J is TRBJ2-4 and V is TRBV10-2, with D perhaps matching TRBD1 (5 bases). The CDR3 runs 15 residues. The V end was cut by 7 bases, the J end by 10 bases, with 23 bases between. CDR1 is WSHSY and CDR2 is SAAADI in the germline V gene.